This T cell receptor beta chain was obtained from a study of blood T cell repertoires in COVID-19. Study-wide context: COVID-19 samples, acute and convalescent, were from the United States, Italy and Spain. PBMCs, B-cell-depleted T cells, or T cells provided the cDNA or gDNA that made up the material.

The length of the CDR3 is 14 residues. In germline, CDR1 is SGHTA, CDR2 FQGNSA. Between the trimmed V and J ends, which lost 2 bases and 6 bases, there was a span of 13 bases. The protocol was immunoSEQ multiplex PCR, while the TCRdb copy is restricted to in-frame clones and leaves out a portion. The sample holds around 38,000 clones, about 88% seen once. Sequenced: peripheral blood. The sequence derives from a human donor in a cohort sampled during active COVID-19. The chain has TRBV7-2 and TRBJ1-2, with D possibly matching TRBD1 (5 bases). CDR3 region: CASSLFAGMNGYTF. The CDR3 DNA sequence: TGTGCCAGCAGCTTATTTGCAGGGATGAATGGCTACACCTTC.